The 32 T cell receptor beta chains listed next were all sequenced from one sample in a study of shared clonotypes between healthy human individuals. Method: immunoSEQ multiplex PCR; TCRdb's copy keeps in-frame clones and lacks some. Of about 1.4 million clones listed, roughly 96% are singletons. Material: naive CD4+ T cells sorted from blood. The subset here: CD45RA+ positively selected. The receptors stem from a young man in good health.

The rearrangement joins TRBV5-1 to TRBJ2-3, with 7 bases identical to TRBD1. This CDR3 is 16 amino acids long. Germline assignment: CDR1 SGHRS and CDR2 YFSETQ. J lost 3 bases, V lost 1 base, and 8 bases had no gene match. CDR3 sequence: CASSLRQGGLTDTQYF. The CDR3 DNA follows: TGCGCCAGCAGCTTGCGACAGGGTGGGTTAACAGATACGCAGTATTTT. The entire variable domain, with the rest obtained from reference TRBV5-1 and TRBJ2-3, is as follows: KAGVTQTPRYLIKTRGQQVTLSCSPISGHRSVSWYQQTPGQGLQFLFEYFSETQRNKGNFPGRFSGRQFSNSRSEMNVSTLELGDSALYLCASSLRQGGLTDTQYFGPGTRLTVL.

V usage is TRBV10-2 and J usage is TRBJ2-1; 8 nucleotides align to TRBD2. Germline-derived CDR1 and CDR2 are WSHSY and SAAADI. Trimming removed 1 base from V and 8 bases from J; junction bases left unmatched: 4. The CDR3 spans 14 residues. In nucleotides, the CDR3 is TGCGCCAGCAGTGAGTTTAGGACTAGCTATGAGCAGTTCTTC. This sequence encodes CASSEFRTSYEQFF.

Regarding this clone: At one end the junction does not follow the germline gene, possibly because of a read error. This sequence joins TRBV2 and TRBJ2-7, with a possible D match to TRBD1 (6 bases). The CDR3 runs 12 residues. Germline loops: CDR1 SNHLY, CDR2 FYNNEI. CDR3 sequence (DNA): TGTGCCAGCGGTGAACAGGGCTACGAGCAGTACTTC. It codes for CASGEQGYEQYF.

V gene TRBV5-1 combines with J gene TRBJ2-7; TRBD1 is a possible D gene (6 bases). The CDR3 length is 13 residues. Germline V gene sequence: CDR1 SGHRS, CDR2 YFSETQ. Trimming took 1 base from V and 2 from J, leaving 7 bases between them. CDR3 sequence (DNA): TGCGCCAGCAGCTTGAGGACAGCCTACGAGCAGTACTTC. Protein sequence: CASSLRTAYEQYF.

Details on this clone: Other DNA sequences in the same sample also yield this CDR3. J is TRBJ1-1 and V is TRBV20-1; D unclear. The CDR3 length is 11 residues. The germline CDR1 and CDR2 sequences are DFQATT and SNEGSKA (reference sequence). Deletions cut 2 bases from V and 4 bases from J, with 5 bases between. The CDR3 DNA follows: TGCAGTGCTAGATCCGTCACTGAAGCTTTCTTT. This gives the protein CSARSVTEAFF.

This clone appeared a single time. This specimen includes other DNA sequences encoding the same CDR3. The chain employs TRBV5-1 and TRBJ2-7, with a tentative D call TRBD2 (5 bases). The CDR3 is 15 residues long. The V gene lost 0 bases and the J gene lost 0 bases, with 10 bases spanning the gap. Germline CDR1 reads SGHRS; CDR2 reads YFSETQ. The CDR3 bases are TGCGCCAGCAGCTTGGGGACTGCCAGCTCCTACGAGCAGTACTTC. Amino acid sequence: CASSLGTASSYEQYF.

This chain uses TRBV10-2 with TRBJ2-1; D gene uncertain. Per the germline V gene, CDR1 is WSHSY and CDR2 is SAAADI. V was shortened by 5 bases and J by 0 bases, with 5 bases between the two germline ends. This CDR3 region has 13 residues. The CDR3 DNA is TGCGCCAGCAGTAAAAGCTCCTACAATGAGCAGTTCTTC. Translated: CASSKSSYNEQFF.

The V gene is TRBV7-2, the J gene TRBJ2-5, with 8 bases fitting TRBD2. Germline V CDR1 and CDR2: SGHTA, FQGNSA. The CDR3 sequence is 12 residues long. The V and J ends lost 5 bases and 4 bases, in that order; junction bases with no gene match: 0. The CDR3 sequence is CASSRGGETQYF. The CDR3 nucleotides read TGTGCCAGCAGCCGGGGGGGAGAGACCCAGTACTTC. The full variable domain, in which reference TRBV7-2 and TRBJ2-5 provide the parts outside the CDR3, is GAGVSQSPSNKVTEKGKDVELRCDPISGHTALYWYRQSLGQGLEFLIYFQGNSAPDKSGLPSDRFSAERTGGSVSTLTIQRTQQEDSAVYLCASSRGGETQYFGPGTRLLVL.

V and J are TRBV28 and TRBJ1-5; D is ambiguous. Germline V CDR1 and CDR2: MDHEN, SYDVKM. V was clipped by 3 bases and J by 0 bases, with 15 bases between them. The CDR3 extends over 17 amino acids. CDR3 coding DNA: TGTGCCAGCAGTTTGGGTGAACGGCCCTATAGCAATCAGCCCCAGCATTTT. Its protein product is CASSLGERPYSNQPQHF.

This chain connects TRBV29-1 to TRBJ2-7, with D perhaps TRBD1 (6 bases). Deletions cut 4 bases from V and 7 bases from J, with 17 bases between. The germline V gene encodes CDR1 SQVTM and CDR2 ANQGSEA. CDR3 size: 13 residues. CDR3 loop: CSVVAQTGTEQYF. DNA of the CDR3: TGCAGCGTTGTTGCGCAAACCGGGACAGAGCAGTACTTC.

The V call is TRBV18, the J call TRBJ2-6; D possibly uses TRBD1 or TRBD2 (5 bases each). V was cut by 3 bases and J by 4 bases, with 13 bases left in between. CDR1 is KGHSH, CDR2 LQKENI, per germline. This CDR3 has 16 amino acids. CDR3 sequence reads: CASSPGVAPGANVLTF. CDR3 in DNA: TGTGCCAGCTCACCGGGGGTGGCGCCCGGGGCCAACGTCCTGACTTTC.

This clone appeared a single time. The chain is built from TRBV9 and TRBJ2-2, with 7 bases that match TRBD2. CDR1 SGDLS and CDR2 YYNGEE come from the germline V gene. The CDR3 loop spans 17 amino acids. Unmatched junction bases numbered 9, after V lost 4 bases and J lost 0 bases. CDR3 amino acids: CASSSEAGAPNTGELFF. The CDR3 DNA is TGTGCCAGCAGCTCTGAGGCGGGAGCTCCGAACACCGGGGAGCTGTTTTTT.

The V call is TRBV10-2, the J call TRBJ2-5; TRBD2 might be the D (5 bases). V was shortened by 7 bases and J by 5 bases, with 14 bases between the two germline ends. Germline V gives CDR1 WSHSY, CDR2 SAAADI. CDR3 length: 13 amino acids. The CDR3 DNA reads TGCGCCAGCACCCTAGCCCTTGGCGAGACCCAGTACTTC. Its translation: CASTLALGETQYF.

This clone has only one observation. The chain uses TRBV7-2 and TRBJ2-2, with D perhaps assigned TRBD1 or TRBD2 (5 bases each). Trimming stripped 4 bases from V and 1 base from J, with 7 bases between. The CDR3 is 14 amino acids. Germline V gene lookup returns CDR1 SGHTA and CDR2 FQGNSA. In nucleotides, the CDR3 is TGTGCCAGCAGCTGGGACCGGAACACCGGGGAGCTGTTTTTT. This sequence encodes CASSWDRNTGELFF.

The rearrangement joins TRBV4-1 to TRBJ1-1, with 7 bases that match TRBD1. CDR1 is MGHRA and CDR2 is YSYEKL in the germline V gene. The CDR3 extends over 17 amino acids. Trimming cost V 0 bases and J 4 bases; bases outside gene matches: 11. This CDR3 reads CASSQDRDSSRITEAFF. The CDR3 DNA is TGCGCCAGCAGCCAAGACCGGGACAGCTCTCGGATCACTGAAGCTTTCTTT.

CDR3 protein: CASSLKVAAGGDSYEQYF. Here the CDR3 DNA reads TGTGCCAGCAGCCTAAAGGTGGCAGCGGGAGGGGACTCCTACGAGCAGTACTTC. The chain links TRBV7-8 to TRBJ2-7; TRBD2 aligns across 10 bases. CDR1 SGHVS and CDR2 FQNEAQ come from the germline V gene. Losses at the gene ends were 5 bases for V and 0 bases for J; bases not matched to a gene: 13. This CDR3 has 18 amino acids.

This clone occurred once. The chain joins TRBV9 to TRBJ2-1, with 7 bases identical to TRBD2. V lost 1 base, J lost 7 bases, and 5 bases stayed unmatched. CDR3 size: 14 residues. In germline, CDR1 is SGDLS, CDR2 YYNGEE. CDR3 in amino acids: CASSVSVGRNEQFF. In DNA, the CDR3 is TGTGCCAGCAGCGTATCAGTCGGGAGGAATGAGCAGTTCTTC.

V is TRBV9 and J is TRBJ2-1, with 9 positions matching TRBD1. The CDR3 is made up of 16 amino acids. The V gene end was trimmed by 0 bases and the J gene end by 6 bases; junction bases not matched to a gene: 7. Germline CDR1 is SGDLS and CDR2 is YYNGEE. CDR3 in amino acids: CASSVGLGQGINEQFF. The CDR3 DNA reads TGTGCCAGCAGCGTAGGACTGGGACAGGGTATCAATGAGCAGTTCTTC.

The chain carries TRBV19 and TRBJ2-1; a weak D match, TRBD2 (5 bases). CDR1 is LNHDA and CDR2 is SQIVND in the germline V gene (reference sequence). Between the trimmed V and J ends, which lost 1 base and 9 bases, there was a span of 19 bases. The CDR3 is 16 amino acids. In nucleotides, the CDR3 is TGTGCCAGTAGTATAGGTATGTGGGAGAGGTATAGTGAGCAGTTCTTC. Translation gives CASSIGMWERYSEQFF.

For this clone: Other nucleotide sequences in the sample specify the same CDR3. The chain couples TRBV5-1 to TRBJ2-7, with 9 bases matching TRBD1. There are 14 residues in the CDR3. The V gene end was trimmed by 2 bases and the J gene end by 2 bases; junction bases not matched to a gene: 2. Germline assignment: CDR1 SGHRS and CDR2 YFSETQ. Here the CDR3 reads CASSLRQGAYEQYF. CDR3 DNA: TGCGCCAGCAGCTTACGACAGGGGGCCTACGAGCAGTACTTC.

Of note for this clone: Other DNA sequences in this specimen translate into the identical CDR3. The chain carries TRBV7-9 and TRBJ2-5, with 8 bases aligning to TRBD1. Looked up from germline, CDR1 is SEHNR and CDR2 is FQNEAQ (reference sequence). With V trimmed by 1 base and J by 2 bases, 6 bases remained unmatched. The CDR3 is made up of 16 amino acids. CDR3 protein: CASSLGDRGRQETQYF. In nucleotides, the CDR3 is TGTGCCAGCAGCTTAGGAGACAGGGGAAGGCAAGAGACCCAGTACTTC.

The genes are TRBV6-5 and TRBJ1-2, with D possibly TRBD1 on 5 matching bases. Trimming shortened V by 5 bases and J by 2 bases, and 15 bases separated the two germline ends. Germline assignment: CDR1 MNHEY and CDR2 SVGAGI. This CDR3 has 15 amino acids. CDR3 sequence: CASSPGGLGNYGYTF. The CDR3 DNA reads as TGTGCCAGCAGTCCCGGGGGGTTGGGGAACTATGGCTACACCTTC.

The chain has TRBV18 and TRBJ2-2; TRBD2 agrees at 15 bases. Germline V gene sequence: CDR1 KGHSH, CDR2 LQKENI. J was trimmed by 6 bases and V by 6 bases; bases with no gene match: 11. This CDR3 is 18 amino acids long. The CDR3 sequence is CASSPRGLAGGSAGELFF. The CDR3 DNA sequence: TGTGCCAGCTCCCCCCGGGGACTAGCGGGAGGATCGGCCGGGGAGCTGTTTTTT. The full variable domain, its missing parts supplied by reference TRBV18 and TRBJ2-2, is NAGVMQNPRHLVRRRGQEARLRCSPMKGHSHVYWYRQLPEEGLKFMVYLQKENIIDESGMPKERFSAEFPKEGPSILRIQQVVRGDSAAYFCASSPRGLAGGSAGELFFGEGSRLTVL.

The chain joins TRBV6-1 to TRBJ2-7, with TRBD2 matching over 13 bases. CDR3 length: 15 residues. From germline, CDR1 is MNHNS and CDR2 SASEGT. Unmatched junction bases numbered 1, after V lost 5 bases and J lost 0 bases. CDR3 in amino acids: CASSRTSGSSYEQYF. CDR3 DNA sequence: TGTGCCAGCAGTAGGACTAGCGGGAGCTCCTACGAGCAGTACTTC.

The chain uses TRBV30 and TRBJ2-7, with a weak D call TRBD2 (6 bases). Germline CDR1 GTSNPN, CDR2 SVGIG (reference sequence). The CDR3 consists of 12 residues. With 6 bases removed from V and 2 bases from J, the gap between germline ends came to 11 bases. The chain's CDR3 is CACFGGAYEQYF. The CDR3 DNA is TGTGCCTGTTTCGGCGGGGCCTACGAGCAGTACTTC.

V and J are TRBV19 and TRBJ2-2; weak D call: TRBD2 (6 bases). Trimming cost V 5 bases and J 6 bases, with 16 bases left between them. Germline V gives CDR1 LNHDA, CDR2 SQIVND (reference sequence). The CDR3 has 15 residues. CDR3 sequence reads: CASSLSTGVSGELFF. Written as DNA, the CDR3 is TGTGCCAGTAGTCTCTCAACGGGAGTCTCCGGGGAGCTGTTTTTT.

The chain is built from TRBV2 and TRBJ2-5; possibly TRBD2 for D (5 bases). Trimming left V 0 bases short and J 3 bases short, with 14 bases between. The CDR3 runs 16 residues. Germline V gene sequence: CDR1 SNHLY, CDR2 FYNNEI. The CDR3 sequence: CASSEAYPRGKETQYF. CDR3 coding DNA: TGTGCCAGCAGTGAAGCGTACCCTAGAGGGAAAGAGACCCAGTACTTC.

The CDR3 sequence: CASSLGTGLSEQYF. CDR3 coding DNA: TGTGCCAGCAGCCTAGGGACAGGGCTTTCCGAGCAGTACTTC. This chain uses TRBV9 with TRBJ2-7; 9 bases agree with TRBD1. This CDR3 has 14 amino acids. Germline assignment: CDR1 SGDLS and CDR2 YYNGEE. With V trimmed by 4 bases and J by 6 bases, 8 bases remained unmatched.

The chain combines TRBV5-1 with TRBJ1-1; D remains unclear. Per germline, CDR1 SGHRS and CDR2 YFSETQ. This CDR3 is 14 amino acids long. Trimming cost V 6 bases and J 1 base, with 13 bases left between them. CDR3 coding DNA: TGCGCCAGCACCCCCCTCGTCGAGAACACTGAAGCTTTCTTT. It is translated as CASTPLVENTEAFF.

CDR3 sequence: CASSLGLDPYNEQFF. CDR3 in DNA: TGCGCCAGCAGCTTGGGACTCGACCCCTACAATGAGCAGTTCTTC. This chain uses TRBV5-1 with TRBJ2-1, with D hard to call. The CDR3 is made up of 15 amino acids. Germline V lookup: CDR1 SGHRS, CDR2 YFSETQ. V was shortened by 0 bases and J by 2 bases, with 9 bases between the two germline ends.

The chain couples TRBV5-6 to TRBJ2-3; 9 nucleotides line up with TRBD2. Germline V gene sequence: CDR1 SGHDT, CDR2 YYEEEE. Losses at the gene ends were 0 bases for V and 0 bases for J; bases not matched to a gene: 2. CDR3 length: 16 amino acids. DNA of the CDR3: TGTGCCAGCAGCTTGGTCAGCGGGGGGAGCACAGATACGCAGTATTTT. Protein sequence: CASSLVSGGSTDTQYF.

This clone was recorded only once. The chain couples TRBV10-1 to TRBJ2-7; D gene ambiguous. V lost 3 bases and J 0 bases, leaving 6 bases between the germline ends. Germline CDR1 reads WNHNN; CDR2 reads SYGVQD (reference sequence). The CDR3 has 13 residues. The CDR3 sequence: CASSDWRSYEQYF. The CDR3 DNA reads TGCGCCAGCAGTGACTGGCGCTCCTACGAGCAGTACTTC.